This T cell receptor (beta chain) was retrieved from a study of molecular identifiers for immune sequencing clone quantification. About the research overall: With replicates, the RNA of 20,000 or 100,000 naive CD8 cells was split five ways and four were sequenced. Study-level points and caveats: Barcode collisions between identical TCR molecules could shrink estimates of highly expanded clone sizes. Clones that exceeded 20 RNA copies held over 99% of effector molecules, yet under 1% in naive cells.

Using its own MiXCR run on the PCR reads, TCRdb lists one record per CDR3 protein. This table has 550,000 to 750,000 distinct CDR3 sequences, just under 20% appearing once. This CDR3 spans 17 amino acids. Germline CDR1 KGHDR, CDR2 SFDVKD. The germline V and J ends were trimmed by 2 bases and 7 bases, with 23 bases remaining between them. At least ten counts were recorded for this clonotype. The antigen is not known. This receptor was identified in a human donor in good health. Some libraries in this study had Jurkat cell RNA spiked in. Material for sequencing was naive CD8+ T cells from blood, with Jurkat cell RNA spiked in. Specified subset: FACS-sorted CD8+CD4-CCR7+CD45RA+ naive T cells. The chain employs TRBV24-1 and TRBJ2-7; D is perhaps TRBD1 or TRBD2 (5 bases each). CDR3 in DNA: TGTGCCACCAGTGATTCCCCCGGGGACGGATATGTTTGGGAGCAGTACTTC. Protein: CATSDSPGDGYVWEQYF.